The 19 T cell receptor beta chains listed next were all sequenced from one sample in a study of beta chain features in type 1 diabetes. Whole-study results and caveats: Moderate but significant shortening of TCRB CDR3s was recorded in all four CD4+ subsets from Type 1 diabetes patients.

These receptors' antigens are unknown. The study reverse transcribed the entire isolated RNA, so it sequenced expressed TCRB transcripts. The table came from immunoSEQ multiplex PCR; TCRdb's copy has only in-frame clones and leaves some out. The sample lists fewer than 450,000 clones; approximately 13% were seen once. The sample was naive CD4+ T cells from blood. The receptors originated from a young woman with type 1 diabetes.

This chain connects TRBV30 to TRBJ1-2, with D maybe TRBD1 (6 bases). The CDR3 has 12 amino acids. Trimming cost V 2 bases and J 8 bases, with 12 bases left between them. From germline, CDR1 is GTSNPN and CDR2 SVGIG (reference sequence). CDR3 DNA sequence: TGTGCCTGGAGTCGAGGGGGAGACGGCTACACCTTC. Its translation: CAWSRGGDGYTF.

In its sample, this clone was seen a few times. The V and J genes are TRBV5-1 and TRBJ2-5; the match to TRBD2 covers 13 bases. Unmatched junction bases numbered 10, after V lost 4 bases and J lost 4 bases. The CDR3 runs to 17 residues. Germline loops: CDR1 SGHRS, CDR2 YFSETQ. CDR3 sequence reads: CASSLSWTSGRGETQYF. The CDR3 coding sequence is TGCGCCAGCAGCCTCAGCTGGACTAGCGGGAGAGGAGAGACCCAGTACTTC.

V usage is TRBV2 and J usage is TRBJ1-1; D unclear. The CDR3 has 11 amino acids. V was clipped by 8 bases and J by 7 bases, with 11 bases between them. CDR1 is SNHLY and CDR2 is FYNNEI in the germline V gene. CDR3 DNA: TGTGCCAGCGTCGGGGAGCGTGAAGCTTTCTTT. Translating it yields CASVGEREAFF.

This clone appeared a few times. V and J are TRBV6-6 and TRBJ1-1, with a tentative D call TRBD1 (6 bases). Germline loops: CDR1 MNHNY, CDR2 SVGAGI (reference sequence). Trimming took 6 bases from V and 4 from J, leaving 18 bases between them. The CDR3 consists of 15 residues. The CDR3 region is CASRGRGAGSTEAFF. The DNA for the CDR3 is TGTGCCAGCAGGGGCCGGGGGGCGGGAAGCACTGAAGCTTTCTTT.

This clone came up a few times. CDR3 DNA sequence: TGTGCCACCACCTCGGAGAGGGCGAACACTGAAGCTTTCTTT. It yields the protein CATTSERANTEAFF. The chain joins TRBV15 to TRBJ1-1, with D hard to call. Germline V gene data show CDR1 as LNHNV and CDR2 as YYDKDF (reference sequence). The CDR3 length is 14 residues. V was clipped by 7 bases and J by 1 base, with 13 bases between them. The full variable domain, in which reference TRBV15 and TRBJ1-1 provide the parts outside the CDR3, is DAMVIQNPRYQVTQFGKPVTLSCSQTLNHNVMYWYQQKSSQAPKLLFHYYDKDFNNEADTPDNFQSRRPNTSFCFLDIRSPGLGDTAMYLCATTSERANTEAFFGQGTRLTVV.

This clone was counted only a few times. J is TRBJ1-5 and V is TRBV15, with D perhaps TRBD1 (6 bases). The germline gives CDR1 LNHNV, CDR2 YYDKDF (reference sequence). The CDR3 totals 16 residues. Trimming shortened V by 4 bases and J by 0 bases, and 13 bases separated the two germline ends. The CDR3 loop is CATSTRTVTSNQPQHF. DNA of the CDR3: TGTGCCACCAGCACCAGGACAGTGACTAGCAATCAGCCCCAGCATTTT. Looking up the rest from reference TRBV15 and TRBJ1-5 gives the full variable domain: DAMVIQNPRYQVTQFGKPVTLSCSQTLNHNVMYWYQQKSSQAPKLLFHYYDKDFNNEADTPDNFQSRRPNTSFCFLDIRSPGLGDTAMYLCATSTRTVTSNQPQHFGDGTRLSIL.

A few counts support this clone. The chain couples TRBV4-1 to TRBJ2-1; weak D call: TRBD2 (5 bases). This CDR3 comprises 15 residues. V lost 4 bases, J lost 1 base, and 11 bases lay in between. Germline V lookup: CDR1 MGHRA, CDR2 YSYEKL. CDR3 DNA: TGCGCCAGCAGCCTTGGCGGGCAATCCTACAATGAGCAGTTCTTC. Protein product: CASSLGGQSYNEQFF.

The rearrangement links TRBV10-2 to TRBJ2-1; 11 positions match TRBD2. Unmatched junction bases numbered 4, after V lost 6 bases and J lost 3 bases. The CDR3 is 15 amino acids. Looked up from germline, CDR1 is WSHSY and CDR2 is SAAADI. The CDR3 spells CASRKTSGNYNEQFF. As DNA, the CDR3 is TGCGCCAGCAGGAAGACTAGCGGGAACTACAATGAGCAGTTCTTC.

This clone was counted only a few times. The chain recombines TRBV6-6 with TRBJ2-3; possibly TRBD2 for D (5 bases). The CDR3 is 11 residues long. V lost 2 bases and J 8 bases, leaving 5 bases between the germline ends. CDR1 and CDR2 (germline): MNHNY, SVGAGI (reference sequence). CDR3 nucleotides: TGTGCCAGCAGTTACGGAGGTACGCAGTATTTT. It translates to CASSYGGTQYF.

This chain joins TRBV11-2 and TRBJ2-3, with TRBD2 matching over 8 bases. J was trimmed by 3 bases and V by 6 bases; bases with no gene match: 5. This CDR3 has 14 amino acids. Germline CDR1 and CDR2: SGHAT and FQNNGV. In DNA, the CDR3 is TGTGCCAGCAGATTTAGCGGGACGACAGATACGCAGTATTTT. It is translated as CASRFSGTTDTQYF.

V usage is TRBV5-4 and J usage is TRBJ1-1, with D unresolved. The germline gives CDR1 SGHNT, CDR2 YYREEE (reference sequence). The CDR3 runs to 16 residues. Trimming pared 0 bases from V and 2 bases from J, leaving 14 bases between. The CDR3 sequence is CASSLGVRVGNTEAFF. The CDR3 DNA sequence: TGTGCCAGCAGCTTGGGTGTGAGGGTTGGAAACACTGAAGCTTTCTTT.

V is TRBV7-9 and J is TRBJ2-1; 11 bases match TRBD2. The J segment lost 3 bases and the V segment lost 4 bases, leaving 2 bases of the junction unmatched. Germline loops: CDR1 SEHNR, CDR2 FQNEAQ (reference sequence). This CDR3 is built from 15 residues. The CDR3 bases are TGTGCCAGCAGCTACGGGACTAGCGGCTACAATGAGCAGTTCTTC. Translated: CASSYGTSGYNEQFF. The full variable domain, in which reference TRBV7-9 and TRBJ2-1 provide the parts outside the CDR3, is DTGVSQNPRHKITKRGQNVTFRCDPISEHNRLYWYRQTLGQGPEFLTYFQNEAQLEKSRLLSDRFSAERPKGSFSTLEIQRTEQGDSAMYLCASSYGTSGYNEQFFGPGTRLTVL.

This clone was counted a few times. The chain joins TRBV7-2 to TRBJ1-2, with 8 bases lining up with TRBD1. Looked up from germline, CDR1 is SGHTA and CDR2 is FQGNSA. The length of the CDR3 is 14 residues. Losses at the gene ends were 4 bases for V and 6 bases for J; bases not matched to a gene: 7. CDR3 coding DNA: TGTGCCAGCAGCTATACAGGGGGTGTGGATGGCTACACCTTC. It translates to CASSYTGGVDGYTF.

The CDR3 sequence is CASSPGRGQNQPQHF. The CDR3 DNA follows: TGTGCCAGCAGCCCAGGCAGGGGGCAAAATCAGCCCCAGCATTTT. The chain couples TRBV11-2 to TRBJ1-5; 8 bases agree with TRBD1. The CDR3 runs 15 residues. The V segment lost 5 bases and the J segment 4 bases; nucleotides outside the gene matches: 7. The germline CDR1 and CDR2 sequences are SGHAT and FQNNGV.

The chain uses TRBV11-2 and TRBJ2-1, with D tentatively TRBD2 (6 bases). The CDR3 length is 15 residues. CDR1 is SGHAT, CDR2 FQNNGV, per germline. Trimming removed 4 bases from V and 10 bases from J, with 20 bases in between. The CDR3 DNA is TGTGCCAGCAGCTCCCTTAGCGGCCCGTTTTTCGAGCAGTTCTTC. This sequence encodes CASSSLSGPFFEQFF.

This sequence joins TRBV28 and TRBJ2-1; no clear D. Germline CDR1 MDHEN, CDR2 SYDVKM. The CDR3 is made up of 15 amino acids. Trimming removed 6 bases from V and 6 bases from J, with 18 bases in between. In DNA, the CDR3 is TGTGCCAGCAGAACCCTAAGCGCCGGTTTCAATGAGCAGTTCTTC. Translated: CASRTLSAGFNEQFF.

This clone turned up a few times. The chain uses TRBV19 and TRBJ2-7, with TRBD1 matching over 8 bases. This CDR3 comprises 14 residues. CDR1 and CDR2 (germline): LNHDA, SQIVND (reference sequence). V lost 11 bases, J lost 5 bases, and 14 bases stayed unmatched. The CDR3 here is CAPEQGGRGDEQYV. CDR3 DNA sequence: TGTGCCCCCGAACAGGGGGGCAGGGGGGACGAGCAGTACGTC.

This clone appeared a few times. The J gene is TRBJ1-5, the V gene TRBV2; 7 positions match TRBD1. Trimming cost V 3 bases and J 7 bases; bases outside gene matches: 9. The CDR3 consists of 15 residues. Germline CDR1 reads SNHLY; CDR2 reads FYNNEI. The CDR3 spells CASSEGEGGWQPQHF. DNA for the CDR3: TGTGCCAGCAGTGAGGGTGAAGGGGGCTGGCAGCCCCAGCATTTT.

V gene TRBV2 combines with J gene TRBJ2-2, with 9 positions matching TRBD1. Germline V gives CDR1 SNHLY, CDR2 FYNNEI. Trimming cost V 5 bases and J 1 base; bases outside gene matches: 5. The CDR3 has 16 residues. The CDR3: CASSLQGAKNTGELFF. In DNA form, the CDR3 reads TGTGCCAGCAGTCTACAGGGGGCTAAGAACACCGGGGAGCTGTTTTTT.